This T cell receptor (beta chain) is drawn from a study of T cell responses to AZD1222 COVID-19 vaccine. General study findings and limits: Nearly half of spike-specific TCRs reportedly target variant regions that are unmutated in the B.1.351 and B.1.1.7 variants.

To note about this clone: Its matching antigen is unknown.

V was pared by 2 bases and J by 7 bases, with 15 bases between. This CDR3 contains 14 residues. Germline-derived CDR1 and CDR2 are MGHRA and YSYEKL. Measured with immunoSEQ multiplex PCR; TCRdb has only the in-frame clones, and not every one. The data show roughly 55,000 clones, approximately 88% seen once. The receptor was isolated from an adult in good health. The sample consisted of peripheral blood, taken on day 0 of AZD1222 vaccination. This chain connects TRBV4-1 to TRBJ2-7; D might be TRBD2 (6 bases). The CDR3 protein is CASSQPRPAGEQYF. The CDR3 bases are TGCGCCAGCAGCCAACCTCGACCAGCGGGTGAGCAGTACTTC.